The clone carrying this T cell receptor (beta chain) was picked up one time. These data are taken from a study of technical replicates of blood from several donors. The germline V gene has CDR1 MNHEY and CDR2 SVGAGI. There are 13 residues in the CDR3. V was clipped by 0 bases and J by 7 bases, with 10 bases between them. The method was immunoSEQ multiplex PCR; TCRdb's version includes in-frame clones alone and lacks a portion of them. The table records about 97,000 clones, about 95% of them present only once. The J gene is TRBJ2-7, the V gene TRBV6-5; tentative D call: TRBD1 (5 bases). The sequence was obtained from a human donor in good health. Sequenced material: T cells isolated from PBMCs. The CDR3 loop reads CASSYSLRVEQYF. The DNA of the CDR3 is TGTGCCAGCAGTTACTCGCTCAGGGTGGAGCAGTACTTC.